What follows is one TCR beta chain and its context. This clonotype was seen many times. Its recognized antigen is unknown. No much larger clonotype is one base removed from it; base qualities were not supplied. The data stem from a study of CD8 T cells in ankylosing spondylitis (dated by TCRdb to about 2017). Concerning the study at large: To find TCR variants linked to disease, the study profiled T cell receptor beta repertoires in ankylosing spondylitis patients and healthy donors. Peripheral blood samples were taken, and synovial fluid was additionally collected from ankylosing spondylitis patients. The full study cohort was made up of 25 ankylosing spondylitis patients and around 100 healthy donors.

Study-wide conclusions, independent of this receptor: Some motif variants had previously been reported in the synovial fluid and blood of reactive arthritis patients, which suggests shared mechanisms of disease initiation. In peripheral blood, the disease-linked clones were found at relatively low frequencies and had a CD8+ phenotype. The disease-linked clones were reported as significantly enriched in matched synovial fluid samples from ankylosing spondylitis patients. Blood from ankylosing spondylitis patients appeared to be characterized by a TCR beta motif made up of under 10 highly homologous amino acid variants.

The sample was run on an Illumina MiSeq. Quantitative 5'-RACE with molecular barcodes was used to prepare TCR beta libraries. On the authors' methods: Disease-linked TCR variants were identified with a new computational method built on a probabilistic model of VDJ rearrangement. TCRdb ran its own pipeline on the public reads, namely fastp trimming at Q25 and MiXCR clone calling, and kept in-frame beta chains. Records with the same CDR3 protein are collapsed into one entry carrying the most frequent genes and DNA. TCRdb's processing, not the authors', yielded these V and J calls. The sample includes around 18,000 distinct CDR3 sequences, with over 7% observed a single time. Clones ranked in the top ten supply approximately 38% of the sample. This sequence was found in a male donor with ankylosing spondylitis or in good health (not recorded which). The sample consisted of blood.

The DNA is TGTGCCAGCAGCACCTACGGGACCCAAATCTACAATGAGCAGTTCTTC. Its coded protein is CASSTYGTQIYNEQFF. The chain is assembled from TRBV5-6 and TRBJ2-1, with the D call tentatively TRBD1 or TRBD2, each fitting 5 bases. CDR1 SGHDT and CDR2 YYEEEE were looked up in the germline V gene. V loses 4 bases of germline sequence and J loses 3 bases, and the interval between the two ends is 17 bases. From its cysteine to its phenylalanine, the CDR3 spans 16 amino acids. The kept DNA is CDR3 alone, 48 bases in frame from the first base.